This T cell receptor (beta chain) comes out of a study of CXCR3-negative and CXCR3-positive naive CD8 T cells. Study-wide points: Partially decreased CXCR3 expression was recorded after cryopreservation, and fresh PBMCs were used in most assays.

UMI-tagged TRB cDNA libraries were built via 5' RACE. After re-calling the 5' RACE reads, TCRdb lists one entry per CDR3 protein, DNA absent. The listing contains approximately 40,000 distinct CDR3 sequences. Researchers reported sorting every CD8+ T cell subset in triplicate, a few hundred thousand cells per sort. The germline V gene encodes CDR1 SGHRS and CDR2 YFSETQ. The CDR3 contains 14 residues. As to this clonotype: The antigen remains undetermined.

The rearrangement links TRBV5-1 to TRBJ2-7. The specimen sequenced was memory CD8+ T cells from blood. This clonotype was sampled from a human donor in good health. Some clones in this sample may be carry-over from other donors' samples. CDR3 sequence reads: CASSLYDGSYEQYF.